This TCR beta chain originates from a study of cytomegalovirus exposure and HLA in healthy donors. The germline V gene encodes CDR1 LGHNA and CDR2 YNFKEQ. There are 16 residues in the CDR3. V trimming: 0 bases; J trimming: 4 bases; junction bases outside the gene matches: 5. The PCR used 60 Vbeta and 13 Jbeta primers. The data were produced by immunoSEQ multiplex PCR, yet TCRdb's version contains in-frame clones alone and is incomplete. There are about 190,000 clones in the sample; 77% occur only once, and over 2% lies in the top ten. The sequence derives from a woman in her twenties or thirties in good health and CMV-seropositive. The specimen sequenced was PBMCs. The chain carries TRBV4-2 and TRBJ2-5; 10 positions match TRBD2. CDR3 residues: CASSQDQLAGAETQYF. CDR3 bases: TGTGCCAGCAGCCAAGATCAGCTAGCGGGGGCAGAGACCCAGTACTTC.